Described below is a single TCR beta chain sequence and its context. The antigen is undetermined. These data are taken from a study of early T cells in non-severe SARS-CoV-2 infection. Overall study: Whole-blood bulk RNA, unsorted, was sequenced, and chains were unpaired. Overall study findings and caveats: There was a bias toward anti-spike CD8 responses in VDJdb matching, which missed private and CD4 specificities.

Researchers attached unique molecular identifiers to individual cDNA molecules. TCRdb reanalysed the 5' RACE reads using MiXCR and keeps one entry per CDR3 protein. The table records 85,000 to 100,000 distinct CDR3 sequences, roughly 17% of them present only once. This CDR3 spans 13 amino acids. Trimming cost V 1 base and J 5 bases, with 8 bases left between them. The germline V gene has CDR1 MNHNS and CDR2 SASEGT. The J gene is TRBJ1-1, the V gene TRBV6-1; D is unclear. This TCR derives from an adult who was a healthcare worker with PCR-confirmed SARS-CoV-2 infection or an uninfected control (not recorded which). The sequenced sample was whole blood, obtained at baseline. The CDR3 reads CASSEGFYTEAFF. The CDR3 bases are TGTGCCAGCAGTGAAGGGTTTTATACTGAAGCTTTCTTT.